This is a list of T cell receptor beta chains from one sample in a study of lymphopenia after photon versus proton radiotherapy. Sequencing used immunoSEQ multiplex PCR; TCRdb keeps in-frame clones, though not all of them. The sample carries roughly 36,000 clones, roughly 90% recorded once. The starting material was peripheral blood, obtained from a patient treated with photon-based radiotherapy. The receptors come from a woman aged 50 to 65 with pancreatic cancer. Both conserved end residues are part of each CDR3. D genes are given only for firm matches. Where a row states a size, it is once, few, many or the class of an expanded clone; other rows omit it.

CDR3 DNA: TGTGCCTGGAGCGAAGGGACAGGGGGCTCCGAGCAGTACTTC
CDR3 protein: CAWSEGTGGSEQYF
V gene: TRBV30
clone size: .
D gene: TRBD1
J gene: TRBJ2-7

CDR3 DNA: TGTGCCAGCAGCTCAACAGGTGGGACAACTGGTAATGAAAAACTGTTTTTT
CDR3 protein: CASSSTGGTTGNEKLFF
V gene: TRBV7-2
clone size: .
D gene: .
J gene: TRBJ1-4

CDR3 DNA: TGTGCCAGTAGTATGGGCCCCATTCTTGGGAGGAGCACAGATACGCAGTATTTT
CDR3 protein: CASSMGPILGRSTDTQYF
V gene: TRBV19
clone size: .
D gene: .
J gene: TRBJ2-3

CDR3 DNA: TGTGCCAGCAGCTTAGAACAGGGCCACACTGAAGCTTTCTTT
CDR3 protein: CASSLEQGHTEAFF
V gene: TRBV7-2
clone size: once
D gene: .
J gene: TRBJ1-1

CDR3 DNA: TGTGCCTGGACCATCCCCCAAGAGACCCAGTACTTC
CDR3 protein: CAWTIPQETQYF
V gene: TRBV30
clone size: .
D gene: .
J gene: TRBJ2-5

CDR3 DNA: TGCGCCAGCAGGGAGCCGGAATCCTACAATGAGCAGTTCTTC
CDR3 protein: CASREPESYNEQFF
V gene: TRBV5-1
clone size: .
D gene: .
J gene: TRBJ2-1

CDR3 DNA: TGTGCCAGCAGCTTAGTTTCGGGTAGCGGCCATTTACACTACAATGAGCAGTTCTTC
CDR3 protein: CASSLVSGSGHLHYNEQFF
V gene: TRBV7-9
clone size: .
D gene: .
J gene: TRBJ2-1

CDR3 DNA: TGTGCCAGCAGCTTACAGGGCCTGCATGGCTACACCTTC
CDR3 protein: CASSLQGLHGYTF
V gene: TRBV7-2
clone size: .
D gene: .
J gene: TRBJ1-2

CDR3 DNA: TGTGCCAGCCTTGGGACGAGGAGCTACGAGCAGTACTTC
CDR3 protein: CASLGTRSYEQYF
V gene: TRBV28
clone size: .
D gene: .
J gene: TRBJ2-7

CDR3 DNA: TGTGCCAGCATTGGGACTAGCGGGAGCTCGCAGTACTTC
CDR3 protein: CASIGTSGSSQYF
V gene: TRBV27
clone size: .
D gene: TRBD2
J gene: TRBJ2-7

CDR3 DNA: TGTGCCAGCAGTGAGACGGACAGGGAGTGGGGTGAAAAACTGTTTTTT
CDR3 protein: CASSETDREWGEKLFF
V gene: TRBV6-1
clone size: few
D gene: TRBD1
J gene: TRBJ1-4

CDR3 DNA: TGTGCCAGCAGTACCCCCCGAGTGTCGGGACAGGGGGCGCGAAACTATGGCTACACCTTC
CDR3 protein: CASSTPRVSGQGARNYGYTF
V gene: TRBV28
clone size: .
D gene: TRBD1
J gene: TRBJ1-2

CDR3 DNA: TGTGCCAGCAGCTTCGAGGGGCCCACTGAAGCTTTCTTT
CDR3 protein: CASSFEGPTEAFF
V gene: TRBV7-8
clone size: .
D gene: .
J gene: TRBJ1-1

CDR3 DNA: TGTGCCAGTAGTATTTTTAGTCAGGCGAGCTCCTACAATGAGCAGTTCTTC
CDR3 protein: CASSIFSQASSYNEQFF
V gene: TRBV19
clone size: .
D gene: .
J gene: TRBJ2-1

CDR3 DNA: TGTGCCACCAGCAGAGATTATGGCGGGGCTGGCTTGACCGAAAAACTGTTTTTT
CDR3 protein: CATSRDYGGAGLTEKLFF
V gene: TRBV15
clone size: .
D gene: .
J gene: TRBJ1-4

CDR3 DNA: TGTGCCACCAGCAGATCCCGACAGGGGAACACCGGGGAGCTGTTTTTT
CDR3 protein: CATSRSRQGNTGELFF
V gene: TRBV15
clone size: .
D gene: TRBD1
J gene: TRBJ2-2

CDR3 DNA: TGTGCCAGCAGCCTAACAGTTAACTATGGCTACACCTTC
CDR3 protein: CASSLTVNYGYTF
V gene: TRBV6-5
clone size: .
D gene: .
J gene: TRBJ1-2

CDR3 DNA: TGCGCCAGCAGCTTGATGGTAGCGGGAGGATTCGAGCAGTACTTC
CDR3 protein: CASSLMVAGGFEQYF
V gene: TRBV5-1
clone size: .
D gene: TRBD2
J gene: TRBJ2-7

CDR3 DNA: TGTGCCAGCAGCCCTGGAGGCAGGGGGAACACTGAAGCTTTCTTT
CDR3 protein: CASSPGGRGNTEAFF
V gene: TRBV5-4
clone size: .
D gene: .
J gene: TRBJ1-1

CDR3 DNA: TGCAGCGTTGAAGATCTTGCCACGCGGGTGGGGAAGGGCATTCAGTACTTC
CDR3 protein: CSVEDLATRVGKGIQYF
V gene: TRBV29-1
clone size: .
D gene: .
J gene: TRBJ2-4

CDR3 DNA: TGTGCCAGCAGCTTGGTGCCGGGACAGGGGCCAGATACGCAGTATTTT
CDR3 protein: CASSLVPGQGPDTQYF
V gene: TRBV5-6
clone size: .
D gene: TRBD1
J gene: TRBJ2-3

CDR3 DNA: TGTGCCAGCAGCGCCCTAGCGTCCGGGACAAGGGAGACCCAGTACTTC
CDR3 protein: CASSALASGTRETQYF
V gene: TRBV9
clone size: .
D gene: .
J gene: TRBJ2-5

CDR3 DNA: TGTGCCAGCAGTCCGCAAAGCCTCCTAAGCTCCTACAATGAGCAGTTCTTC
CDR3 protein: CASSPQSLLSSYNEQFF
V gene: TRBV27
clone size: .
D gene: .
J gene: TRBJ2-1

CDR3 DNA: TGTGCCAGTAGTATCAACGCAAGGTACAATGAGCAGTTCTTC
CDR3 protein: CASSINARYNEQFF
V gene: TRBV19
clone size: .
D gene: .
J gene: TRBJ2-1

CDR3 DNA: TGTGCCTGGAGTCCCCGTAGGGGGGACCGAACCTACGAGCAGTACTTC
CDR3 protein: CAWSPRRGDRTYEQYF
V gene: TRBV30
clone size: .
D gene: .
J gene: TRBJ2-7

CDR3 DNA: TGTGCCAGCAGTTATTCAGAAACCTTGGGCTACACCTTC
CDR3 protein: CASSYSETLGYTF
V gene: TRBV6-5
clone size: .
D gene: .
J gene: TRBJ1-2

CDR3 DNA: TGTGCCAGCAGCGCATCCGGGACAGGGGCCCAAGAGACCCAGTACTTC
CDR3 protein: CASSASGTGAQETQYF
V gene: TRBV7-8
clone size: .
D gene: TRBD1
J gene: TRBJ2-5

CDR3 DNA: TGTGCCAGCAGCTTAGCGCAGCCAGGGGAGCTGTTTTTT
CDR3 protein: CASSLAQPGELFF
V gene: TRBV7-8
clone size: .
D gene: .
J gene: TRBJ2-2

CDR3 DNA: TGTGCCAGCAGCCTGCGACAGGACTACGAGCAGTACTTC
CDR3 protein: CASSLRQDYEQYF
V gene: TRBV2
clone size: .
D gene: .
J gene: TRBJ2-7